This TCR beta chain comes out of a study of T cells expressing NK-cell markers. Looking at the study overall: The authors derived TCR beta repertoires from sorted CD3+CD56+NKG2C+, CD3+CD56+NKG2C- and CD3+CD56-NKG2C+ T cells.

Comment on this clonotype: As yet, its antigen is unknown.

The CDR3 is 15 residues long. Germline CDR1 and CDR2: LGHNA and YSLEER. Study observations and caveats: Dominant NKG2C+ clonotype frequencies of roughly 1.0-8% of CD8+ T cells were measured in five or six donors.

TCRdb processed the 5' RACE reads again and assigns one entry to each CDR3 protein, with no DNA. Its table lists 500,000 to 700,000 distinct CDR3 sequences. This rearrangement joins TRBV4-3 to TRBJ1-4; TCRdb names TRBD1, which stays unverified in the absence of DNA. The sequence was collected from a man younger than 30 in good health. Source material: blood T cells: a sorted CD56 or NKG2C T cell subset, CD4+ or CD8+ T cells, or bulk PBMC T cells (not recorded which). The CDR3 is CASSQGTGTNEKLFF.